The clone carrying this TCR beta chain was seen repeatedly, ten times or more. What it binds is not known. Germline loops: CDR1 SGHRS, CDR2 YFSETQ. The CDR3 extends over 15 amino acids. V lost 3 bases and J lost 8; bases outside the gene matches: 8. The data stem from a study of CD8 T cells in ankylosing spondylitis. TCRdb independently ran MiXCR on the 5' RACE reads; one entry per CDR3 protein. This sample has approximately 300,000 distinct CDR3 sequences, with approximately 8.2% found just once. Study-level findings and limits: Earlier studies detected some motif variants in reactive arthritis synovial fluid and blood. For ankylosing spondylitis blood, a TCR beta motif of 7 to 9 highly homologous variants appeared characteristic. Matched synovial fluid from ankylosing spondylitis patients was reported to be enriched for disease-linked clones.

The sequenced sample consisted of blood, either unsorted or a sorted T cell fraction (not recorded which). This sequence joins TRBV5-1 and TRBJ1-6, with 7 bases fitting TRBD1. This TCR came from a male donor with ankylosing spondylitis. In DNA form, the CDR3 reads TGCGCCAGCAGCTCGTACAGGGGAATTGATTCACCCCTCCACTTT. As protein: CASSSYRGIDSPLHF.